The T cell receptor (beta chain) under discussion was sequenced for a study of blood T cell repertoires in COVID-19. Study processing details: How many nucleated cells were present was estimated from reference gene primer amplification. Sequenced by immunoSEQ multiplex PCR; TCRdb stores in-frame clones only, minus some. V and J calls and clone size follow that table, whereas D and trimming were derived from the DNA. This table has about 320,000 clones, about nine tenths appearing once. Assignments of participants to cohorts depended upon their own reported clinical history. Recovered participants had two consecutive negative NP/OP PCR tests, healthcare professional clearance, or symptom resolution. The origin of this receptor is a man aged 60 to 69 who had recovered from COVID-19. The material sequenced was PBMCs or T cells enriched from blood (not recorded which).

CDR3 nucleotides: TGTGCCAGCAGAATGGGGGGTGGGCCGAGCACAGATACGCAGTATTTT. Translating it yields CASRMGGGPSTDTQYF. This chain joins TRBV27 and TRBJ2-3, with D possibly being TRBD2 (6 bases). CDR3 size: 16 residues. Between the trimmed V and J ends, which lost 6 bases and 0 bases, there was a span of 16 bases. In germline, CDR1 is MNHEY, CDR2 SMNVEV (reference sequence).